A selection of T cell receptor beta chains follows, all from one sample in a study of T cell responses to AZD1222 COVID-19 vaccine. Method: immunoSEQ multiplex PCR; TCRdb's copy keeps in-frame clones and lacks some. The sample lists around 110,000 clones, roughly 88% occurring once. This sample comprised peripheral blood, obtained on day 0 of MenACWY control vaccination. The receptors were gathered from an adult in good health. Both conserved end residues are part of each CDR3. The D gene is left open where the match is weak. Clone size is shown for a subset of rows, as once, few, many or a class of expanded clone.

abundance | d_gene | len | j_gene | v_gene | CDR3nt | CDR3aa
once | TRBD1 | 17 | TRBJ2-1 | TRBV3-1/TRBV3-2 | TGTGCCAGCAGCCACACCGGGACAGCCGACTCCTACAATGAGCAGTTCTTC | CASSHTGTADSYNEQFF
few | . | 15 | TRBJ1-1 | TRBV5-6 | TGTGCCAGCAGCCCGCGACAGGCGCCTCGGCCTGAAGCTTTCTTT | CASSPRQAPRPEAFF
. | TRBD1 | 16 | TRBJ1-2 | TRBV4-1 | TGCGCCAGCAGCTCAGGACAGGGGGCTTCTAACTATGGCTACACCTTC | CASSSGQGASNYGYTF
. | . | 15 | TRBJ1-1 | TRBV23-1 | TGCGCCAGCAGTCAAGGGACCGGGGGGGGCACTGAAGCTTTCTTT | CASSQGTGGGTEAFF
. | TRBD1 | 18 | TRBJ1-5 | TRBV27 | TGTGCCAGCAGTTTATCCGGGACAGGGGGCTATAGCAATCAGCCCCAGCATTTT | CASSLSGTGGYSNQPQHF
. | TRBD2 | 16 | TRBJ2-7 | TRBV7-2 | TGTGCCAGCAGCTCCAGTAGCGGGGGGGCCTTCTACGAGCAGTACTTC | CASSSSSGGAFYEQYF
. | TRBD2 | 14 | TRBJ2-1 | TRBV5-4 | TGTGCCAGCAGCTCCAAAACTAGCGTCCATGAGCAGTTCTTC | CASSSKTSVHEQFF
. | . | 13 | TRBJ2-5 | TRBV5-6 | TGTGCCAGCAGTTCCATCGGAGTCGAGACCCAGTACTTC | CASSSIGVETQYF
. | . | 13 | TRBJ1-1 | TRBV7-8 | TGTGCCAGCAGCTTAGCGGGCGAGGGGAGGGCTTTCTTT | CASSLAGEGRAFF
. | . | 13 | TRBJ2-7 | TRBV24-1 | TGTGCCACCAGTCCAGCTAGCTCCTACGAGCAGTACTTC | CATSPASSYEQYF
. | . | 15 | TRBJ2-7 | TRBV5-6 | TGTGCCAGCAGCTTGGGGGTTGGGAGCTACTACGAGCAGTACTTC | CASSLGVGSYYEQYF
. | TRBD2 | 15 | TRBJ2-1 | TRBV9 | TGTGCCAGCAGCGTCAGCGGGGGTAGGTACAATGAGCAGTTCTTC | CASSVSGGRYNEQFF
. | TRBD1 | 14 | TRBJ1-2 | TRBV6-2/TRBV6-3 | TGTGCCAGCAGTAGACAGGGGGCTTTTAACGGCTACACCTTC | CASSRQGAFNGYTF
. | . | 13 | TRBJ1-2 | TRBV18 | TGTGCCAGCTCACTACAGGGTTACTATGGCTACACCTTC | CASSLQGYYGYTF
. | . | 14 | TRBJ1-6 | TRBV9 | TGTGCCAGCAGCGAACAGGGCGAACATTCACCCCTCCACTTT | CASSEQGEHSPLHF
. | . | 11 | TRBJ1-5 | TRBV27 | TGTGCCAGCAGTGCTTATCAGCCCCAGCATTTT | CASSAYQPQHF
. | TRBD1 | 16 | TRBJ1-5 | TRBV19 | TGTGCCAGTAGTATAGTTGGGACAGGGGCAAATCAGCCCCAGCATTTT | CASSIVGTGANQPQHF
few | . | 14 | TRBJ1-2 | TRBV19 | TGTGCCAGTAGTATAGAGGGACACGGCTATGGCTACACCTTC | CASSIEGHGYGYTF
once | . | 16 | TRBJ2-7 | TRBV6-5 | TGTGCCAGCAGTTACTCCAGGGTCGGGACGGCCTACGAGCAGTACTTC | CASSYSRVGTAYEQYF
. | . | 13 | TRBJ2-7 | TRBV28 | TGTGCCAGCACCCCCAGACCCAGTTTCGAGCAGTACTTC | CASTPRPSFEQYF
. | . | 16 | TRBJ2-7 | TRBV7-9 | TGTGCCAGCAGCTTACGGGGCACAGGAGTCTCCTACGAGCAGTACTTC | CASSLRGTGVSYEQYF
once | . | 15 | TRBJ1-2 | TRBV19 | TGTGCCAGTAGTATTGGACTCCTCCCGGACTATGGCTACACCTTC | CASSIGLLPDYGYTF
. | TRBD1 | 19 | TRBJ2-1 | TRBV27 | TGTGCCAGCAGTTTATTCCCCCCCGGGTGGACAGGGGGCTCGAATGAGCAGTTCTTC | CASSLFPPGWTGGSNEQFF
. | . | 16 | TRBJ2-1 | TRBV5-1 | TGCGCCAGCAGCGATATTCGGCAGGGAAGAATGAGTGAGCAGTTCTTC | CASSDIRQGRMSEQFF
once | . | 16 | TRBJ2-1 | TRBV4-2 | TGTGCCAGCAGCCAACACCTCAAGCCTCGGGGAGGTGAGCAGTTCTTC | CASSQHLKPRGGEQFF
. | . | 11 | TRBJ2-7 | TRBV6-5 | TGTGCCAGCAGGACGGCCTACGAGCAGTACTTC | CASRTAYEQYF
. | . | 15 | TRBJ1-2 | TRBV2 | TGTGCCAGCAGTGATCATTTGGGGGGAAACTATGGCTACACCTTC | CASSDHLGGNYGYTF
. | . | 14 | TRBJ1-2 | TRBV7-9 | TGTGCCAGCAGCTCGCGTACAGGAGATGAGGGCTACACCTTC | CASSSRTGDEGYTF
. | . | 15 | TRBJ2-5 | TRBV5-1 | TGCGCCAGCAGCTTAGGACCGAGCAGGAGAGAGACCCAGTACTTC | CASSLGPSRRETQYF
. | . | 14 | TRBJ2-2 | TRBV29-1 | TGCAGCGCCGTCGAACCGGAGAACACCGGGGAGCTGTTTTTT | CSAVEPENTGELFF
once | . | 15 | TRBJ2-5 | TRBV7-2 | TGTGCCAGCAGCTTAGATGGACAGTCCCAAGAGACCCAGTACTTC | CASSLDGQSQETQYF
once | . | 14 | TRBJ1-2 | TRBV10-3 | TGTGCCATCAGTGCAATACAGGAAGGCTATGGCTACACCTTC | CAISAIQEGYGYTF
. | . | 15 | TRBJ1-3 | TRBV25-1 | TGTGCCAGCTGCTTGGACGGAAGCTCTGGAAACACCATATATTTT | CASCLDGSSGNTIYF
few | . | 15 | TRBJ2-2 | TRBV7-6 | TGTGCCAGCAGCTTAGAAGGAGGCTGGGCCGGGGAGCTGTTTTTT | CASSLEGGWAGELFF
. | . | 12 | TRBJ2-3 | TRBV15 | TGTGCCACCAGGCAGACCACAGATACGCAGTATTTT | CATRQTTDTQYF
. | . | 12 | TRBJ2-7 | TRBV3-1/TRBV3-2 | TGTGCCAGCAGCCGAGTTGGGAACGAGCAGTACTTC | CASSRVGNEQYF
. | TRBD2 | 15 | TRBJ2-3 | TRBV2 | TGTGCCAGCAGTAGGCGTCTAGCGGGGCCAGATACGCAGTATTTT | CASSRRLAGPDTQYF
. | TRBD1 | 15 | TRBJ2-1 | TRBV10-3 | TGTGCCATCAGTGGAGGGGACAGCTCCTACAATGAGCAGTTCTTC | CAISGGDSSYNEQFF
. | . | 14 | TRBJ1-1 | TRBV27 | TGTGCCAGCACCCTATCCGGGGGGAACACTGAAGCTTTCTTT | CASTLSGGNTEAFF
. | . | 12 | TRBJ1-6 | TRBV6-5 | TGTGCCAGCAGCACAGGGAATTCACCCCTCCACTTT | CASSTGNSPLHF
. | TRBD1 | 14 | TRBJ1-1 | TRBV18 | TGTGCCAGCGTACCAGGGACAGGGGGGACTGAAGCTTTCTTT | CASVPGTGGTEAFF
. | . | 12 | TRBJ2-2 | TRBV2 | TGTGCCAGCAGCCCCGATAGCGGGGAGCTGTTTTTT | CASSPDSGELFF
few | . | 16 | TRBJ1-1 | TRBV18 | TGTGCCAGCTCTCTTCGTCAGGGACCACTGGAGACTGAAGCTTTCTTT | CASSLRQGPLETEAFF